This T cell receptor beta chain came from a study of blood T cell repertoires in COVID-19. At the level of the study: COVID-19 samples collected from the United States, Italy and Spain covered acute and convalescent phases. PBMCs, B-cell-depleted T cells, or T cells were the source of the cDNA or gDNA that made up the material.

Trimming removed 6 bases from V and 5 bases from J, with 14 bases in between. Germline V gene data show CDR1 as LNHDA and CDR2 as SQIVND (reference sequence). There are 14 residues in the CDR3. Source study methods: Reference gene primer amplification gave estimated nucleated cell counts. This table comes from immunoSEQ multiplex PCR, and its TCRdb copy is limited to in-frame clones, with some not included. The V and J calls and clone size were taken over from that table, and D and trimming were inferred from the DNA. This sample carries about 49,000 clones, 77% of them seen once, and the ten largest clones take roughly two fifths.

V is TRBV19 and J is TRBJ2-1; possible D gene TRBD1, 6 bases. Input material: peripheral blood. This TCR was sampled from a man in his 70s with active or convalescent COVID-19. The CDR3 DNA reads as TGTGCCAGTAGGATAAGGCAGGGGAACAATGAGCAGTTCTTC. Translation gives CASRIRQGNNEQFF.